This T cell receptor (beta chain) was documented in a study of blood T cell repertoires in COVID-19. The germline V gene encodes CDR1 GTSNPN and CDR2 SVGIG (reference sequence). V shed 4 bases and J shed 6 bases, with 13 bases lying between them. The CDR3 spans 13 residues. Profiled with immunoSEQ multiplex PCR; TCRdb holds only in-frame clones, not every one. The sample has 90,000 to 150,000 clones, about 85% seen once. This TCR was recovered from a man older than 75 with acute or convalescent COVID-19. The V call is TRBV30, the J call TRBJ2-1; possibly TRBD2 for D (5 bases). Specimen: peripheral blood. The CDR3 nucleotides read TGTGCCTGGACCCGGGATGTTGGCAATGAGCAGTTCTTC. Its protein product is CAWTRDVGNEQFF.